The sample holds many counts of the clone carrying this T cell receptor beta chain. Its specificity is unknown. From the germline J gene comes the end of the CDR3, since the read stops 3 residues before it. This record belongs to a study of T cell clonality in common variable immunodeficiency. Study outcomes and limitations: Reportedly, TCR beta sequences from common variable immunodeficiency showed fewer deletions and N-nucleotide insertions. CVID subjects showed higher TCRbeta clonality than healthy controls. Compared with controls, CVID subjects had fewer shared TCRbeta clones. CVID patient heterogeneity limited repertoire-clinical complication correlations.

TCRdb's table, derived via immunoSEQ multiplex PCR, lists solely in-frame clones and lacks some. Listed for the sample are around 40,000 clones, none seen a single time. The V gene's germline CDR1 is GTSNPN and CDR2 SVGIG (reference sequence). The CDR3 is 13 residues long. This receptor was identified in a person aged 18 to 70 in good health. The sequencing sample was made of peripheral blood mononuclear cells. The V gene is TRBV30, the J gene TRBJ2-2, with 8 bases that match TRBD1. The CDR3 here is CAWTDRGSEKLFF. Incomplete CDR3 DNA: TGTGCCTGGACTGACAGGGGCAGTGAAAAG.